The subject of this entry is one T cell receptor (beta chain). The age range of participants was about 18 to 100 years, with residence in approximately 25 US areas. Assignment of participants to cohorts was predicated upon participant-reported clinical history. V dropped 0 bases and J dropped 3; count of bases not matched to a gene: 2. CDR3 length: 14 amino acids. Germline CDR1 SGHRS, CDR2 YFSETQ. The data were taken from a study of blood T cell repertoires in COVID-19. Study at large: Acute-phase and convalescent COVID-19 samples originated in the United States, Italy and Spain.

Using immunoSEQ multiplex PCR, the repertoire was profiled, and TCRdb retains in-frame clones only, with some absent. The sample lists around 250,000 clones; approximately 90% were seen once. The clonotype originates from a man aged 45-65 years who had been exposed to COVID-19. The chain employs TRBV5-1 and TRBJ1-2, with TRBD1 matching over 7 bases. Source material: PBMCs or T cells enriched from blood (not recorded which). In nucleotides, the CDR3 is TGCGCCAGCAGCTTGGCAGACAGGGACTATGGCTACACCTTC. It specifies CASSLADRDYGYTF.